The next 2 T cell receptor beta chains were all read from a single sample in a study of blood T cells in healthy people across ages. It was with a sample-barcoded 5' primer and a J-beta primer mix that a second PCR of roughly 6 to 11 cycles was run. From the 5' RACE reads, TCRdb called clonotypes with MiXCR, one entry per CDR3 protein. The sample contains some 760,000 distinct CDR3 sequences, around a quarter of which appear only once. The same sample was also used in a study of T cells of mothers and their children.

Sequencing input: blood. All receptors come from a boy younger than 18 in good health.

The chain links TRBV3-1 to TRBJ1-2; the D is unclear. CDR1 and CDR2 (germline): LGHDT, YNNKEL (reference sequence). The CDR3 runs to 14 residues. V lost 1 base and J lost 4, with 10 bases in between. The CDR3 protein is CASSQASTAYGYTF. Written as DNA, the CDR3 is TGTGCCAGCAGCCAAGCGAGTACGGCCTATGGCTACACCTTC. Looking up the rest from reference TRBV3-1 and TRBJ1-2 gives the full variable domain: DTAVSQTPKYLVTQMGNDKSIKCEQNLGHDTMYWYKQDSKKFLKIMFSYNNKELIINETVPNRFSPKSPDKAHLNLHINSLELGDSAVYFCASSQASTAYGYTFGSGTRLTVV.

This sequence joins TRBV20-1 and TRBJ1-1; possibly TRBD1 for D (5 bases). This CDR3 region has 15 residues. In germline, CDR1 is DFQATT, CDR2 SNEGSKA (reference sequence). With 1 base removed from V and 1 base from J, the gap between germline ends came to 13 bases. DNA for the CDR3: TGCAGTGCTAGAGCCGGGACGGGATCGAACACTGAAGCTTTCTTT. It translates to CSARAGTGSNTEAFF.